The clone carrying this TCR beta chain occurred once. The table came from immunoSEQ multiplex PCR; TCRdb's copy has only in-frame clones and leaves some out. The data hold 400,000 to 600,000 clones, with approximately 94% observed a single time. The data are from a study of shared clonotypes between healthy human individuals. The CDR3 loop spans 16 amino acids. The V and J ends lost 5 bases and 2 bases, in that order; junction bases with no gene match: 6. Germline loops: CDR1 SGHTA, CDR2 FQGNSA. Sequencing used naive CD4+ T cells sorted from blood. Subset described: CD45RA+ positively selected. The receptor's source is a woman aged 25 to 45 in good health. This sequence joins TRBV7-2 and TRBJ2-7; 13 nucleotides agree with TRBD2. Written as DNA, the CDR3 is TGTGCCAGCAGCCGATATGGACTAGCGGGGGCCTACGAGCAGTACTTC. Translation: CASSRYGLAGAYEQYF. The variable domain in full, with the rest retrieved from reference TRBV7-2 and TRBJ2-7, is GAGVSQSPSNKVTEKGKDVELRCDPISGHTALYWYRQSLGQGLEFLIYFQGNSAPDKSGLPSDRFSAERTGGSVSTLTIQRTQQEDSAVYLCASSRYGLAGAYEQYFGPGTRLTVT.